The rows below give T cell receptor beta chains drawn from one sample of a study of blood T cell repertoires in COVID-19. Clones were sequenced by immunoSEQ multiplex PCR, and TCRdb holds only the in-frame ones, with some missing. In the table there are about 120,000 clones, 86% of which are singletons. The sample taken for sequencing was peripheral blood. These TCRs come from a man in his forties with acute or convalescent COVID-19. CDR3s include the opening cysteine and the closing phenylalanine or tryptophan. D genes are given only for firm matches. The listing skips clone size in some rows; elsewhere it reads once, few, many or a size class.

abundance	v_gene	j_gene	d_gene	len	CDR3nt	CDR3aa
-	TRBV19	TRBJ1-1	-	15	TGTGCCAGCCAAGTCAGGGAGGGTCTGAACACTGAAGCTTTCTTT	CASQVREGLNTEAFF
-	TRBV5-8	TRBJ2-5	TRBD2	16	TGTGCCAGCAGCCCTGGCGTAGCGGGAGACCAAGAGACCCAGTACTTC	CASSPGVAGDQETQYF
-	TRBV29-1	TRBJ1-1	TRBD1	14	TGCAGCGTTGGGGCACCGACAGGGGGCGGCAGGGCTTTCTTT	CSVGAPTGGGRAFF
-	TRBV29-1	TRBJ1-2	-	11	TGCAGCGTTGAACCGGAGGGTGGCTACACCTTC	CSVEPEGGYTF
few	TRBV4-3	TRBJ2-2	-	14	TGCGCCAGCAGCCCGGCCGCAGGGACCGGGGAGCTGTTTTTT	CASSPAAGTGELFF
-	TRBV5-1	TRBJ2-3	TRBD1	15	TGCGCCAGCAGCACCCGGACAGGCGGCACAGATACGCAGTATTTT	CASSTRTGGTDTQYF
-	TRBV25-1	TRBJ2-2	-	14	TGTGCCAGCAGAGGGGATTTTAGCACCGGGGAGCTGTTTTTT	CASRGDFSTGELFF
-	TRBV9	TRBJ2-7	-	15	TGTGCCAGCAGCGCCAGGGGCCGTGGGATCTACGAGCAGTACTTC	CASSARGRGIYEQYF
-	TRBV2	TRBJ1-2	-	13	TGTGCCAGCAGTGAACCATACGGGGGAGGCTACACCTTC	CASSEPYGGGYTF
many	TRBV18	TRBJ1-6	TRBD1	15	TGTGCCAGCTCACGGGGGACAGGGGGTAATTCACCCCTCCACTTT	CASSRGTGGNSPLHF